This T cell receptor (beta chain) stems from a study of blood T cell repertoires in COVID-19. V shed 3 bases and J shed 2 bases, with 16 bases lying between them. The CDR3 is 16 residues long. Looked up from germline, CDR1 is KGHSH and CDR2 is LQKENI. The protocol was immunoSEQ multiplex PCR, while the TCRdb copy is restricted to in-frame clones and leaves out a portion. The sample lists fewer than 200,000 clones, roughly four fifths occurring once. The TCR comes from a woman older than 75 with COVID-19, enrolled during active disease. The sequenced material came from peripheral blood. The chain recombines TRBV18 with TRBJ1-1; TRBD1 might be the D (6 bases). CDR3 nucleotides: TGTGCCAGCTCACCGGGGAGGGGGAGTGGAAACACTGAAGCTTTCTTT. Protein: CASSPGRGSGNTEAFF.